Below, one T cell receptor beta chain is given with its context. Its antigen is unknown. Base qualities are not at hand, and no much larger clone is one base apart. Unmatched junction bases come to 6, with V trimmed by 5 bases and J by 8 bases. The CDR3 has 15 amino acids, counting the end cysteine and phenylalanine. Only the CDR3 DNA stays, 45 bases, in frame from base 1. The sample's time point label is to be understood as: patch test 3, about 24 weeks after DPC sensitization. This sample's treatment or condition label indicates: therapeutic diphenylcyclopropenone sensitization with weekly scalp DPC. At every patch-test visit, the blood draw took place before the patch test was put on. Patients were eligible if aged 18 to 70, diagnosed with alopecia and judged suitable for DPC therapy, and pregnant patients were excluded. Total RNA was extracted from unfractionated whole blood that had been collected in Tempus Blood RNA tubes.

Libraries were constructed by RACE. Sequencing took place on a NextSeq 500. Library preparation attached unique molecular identifiers to individual cDNA molecules for quantitative, reproducible TCR counting. For every blood RNA sample, sequencing covered both the TCR alpha and TCR beta chains. Turning to the authors' computational methods: Samples had a median of approximately 96,000 TCRs, with a range from roughly 20,000 to 690,600. V, J and CDR3 annotation of the TCR reads was performed with the Decombinator software suite. Every sample was subsampled to the same number of TCRs (28,000) for the PS versus PT1 abundance plots. TCRs were defined as expanded if absent before sensitization and observed at least eight times at the 2-week time point. The public reads were reanalyzed by TCRdb: fastp trimming at Q25, MiXCR alignment, in-frame beta chains only. Identical CDR3 proteins give one entry, which carries the most common genes and DNA. TCRdb assigned the V and J calls; the authors' analysis was not used. For this sample there are just over 95,000 distinct CDR3 sequences; 25% to 35% appear just once. The ten biggest clones cover about 9.4% of the sample.

This specimen comes from a study of human T cells and chemical hapten exposure (dated by TCRdb to about 2021). Background for the entire study: For sensitization, 2% DPC in acetone was applied to a 2 cm by 2 cm area of upper inner arm skin. Throughout the study period of 20 to 25 weeks, patients also received therapeutic DPC doses to the scalp every week. The patient cohort, mostly female, included alopecia areata with under or over 50% scalp involvement, alopecia totalis and alopecia universalis. Peripheral blood TCR repertoire changes were tracked in vivo in alopecia patients during primary and secondary sensitization to the hapten diphenylcyclopropenone (DPC). Blood samples were taken from patients before sensitization (week 0) and then at 2, 6 and about 24 weeks after DPC sensitization. Libraries were pooled for sequencing, and variation in per-sample TCR yields was attributed mainly to small differences in library volumes within the pool. Patch testing was performed on the upper back with Finn chambers containing 0.01% DPC, and the patch tests were scored after 6 days according to International Contact Dermatitis Research Group standards. Blood for TCR sequencing was provided by twenty-nine alopecia patients at one to four time points (pre-sensitization, 2, 6 and 24 weeks). General conclusions and limits of the study: Significantly more large CDR3 similarity clusters were formed by expanded TCRs than by pre-sensitization or healthy control sets, consistent with antigen-driven responses. After repeated subsampling, the strength of the expansion versus patch-test correlation and the threshold at which it became significant changed. All patients had alopecia, a presumed autoimmune disease, so their immune response might differ from that of healthy individuals. The number of TCRs above 1 in 1000 frequency did not change with DPC sensitization; there was no evidence of global repertoire structure alterations. A positive correlation was found between the number of PT1 expanded TCRs and patch test score, with significance reached at thresholds 8, 16 and 32 but not 4.

The sequence was collected from a man aged 35 to 55 with alopecia areata. Some clones in this sample may be carry-over from other donors' samples. The specimen was whole blood, collected in connection with sensitization to the hapten diphenylcyclopropenone (DPC). The chain couples TRBV12-3 or TRBV12-4 to TRBJ2-1; TRBD2 matches 13 bases in the middle. The DNA sequence is TGTGCCAGCAGTCGGACTAGCGGGAGTGGGGATGAGCAGTTCTTC. This is translated as CASSRTSGSGDEQFF.